A single sample is the source of the 14 T cell receptor beta chains below, sequenced in a study of T-cell reconstitution after alpha-beta-depleted transplantation in children. The TCRbeta library incorporated unique molecular identifiers. TCRdb independently ran MiXCR on the PCR reads; one entry per CDR3 protein. Here the sample spans about 150,000 distinct CDR3 sequences, roughly 8.8% being singletons. The specimen was PBMCs, mostly from graft donor cells, collected 180 days after TCRalphabeta/CD19-depleted stem cell transplant. The receptors derive from a female patient younger than 10 who had a stem cell transplant for congenital amegakaryocytic thrombocytopenia, so the T cells may come from the graft donor.

Details on this clonotype: Given a much more abundant clone one base away, this may be a read error. This rearrangement joins TRBV4-1 to TRBJ2-7, with 11 bases lining up with TRBD2. This CDR3 has 16 amino acids. CDR1 is MGHRA, CDR2 YSYEKL, per germline. CDR3 DNA: TGCGCCAGCAGCCAAGATCTTAGCGGGAGGGCCTACCAGCAGTACTTC. It specifies CASSQDLSGRAYQQYF.

This clonotype was found many times. Here the CDR3 reads CSARDSGTGGSGELFF. CDR3 DNA: TGCAGTGCTAGAGACTCCGGGACAGGGGGCTCCGGGGAGCTGTTTTTT. The chain combines TRBV20-1 with TRBJ2-2, with TRBD1 matching over 12 bases. This CDR3 has 16 amino acids. Germline values: CDR1 DFQATT, CDR2 SNEGSKA (reference sequence). The V segment lost 0 bases and the J segment 6 bases; nucleotides outside the gene matches: 5.

Concerning this clonotype: This may arise from a read error, as a much more abundant clone is one base away. The gene calls are TRBV12-3 or TRBV12-4 and TRBJ2-1, with D unclear. The CDR3 length is 12 residues. In DNA, the CDR3 is TGTGCCAGCAGCCCGAGATACAATGAGCAGTTATTC. Its protein product is CASSPRYNEQLF.

This clonotype was seen many times. CDR3 DNA: TGCGCCAGCAGCTTGGAGACCAGGGGGTACGAGCAGTACTTC. It translates to CASSLETRGYEQYF. The J gene is TRBJ2-7, the V gene TRBV5-1; the match to TRBD1 covers 7 bases. Germline V CDR1 and CDR2: SGHRS, YFSETQ. V shed 0 bases and J 4 bases; nucleotides not matched to a gene: 4. The CDR3 has 14 residues.

This clonotype has at least ten counts. The chain is built from TRBV7-2 and TRBJ2-7; D perhaps matches TRBD2 (5 bases). The CDR3 is 14 amino acids. Germline CDR1 and CDR2: SGHTA and FQGNSA. V dropped 2 bases and J dropped 0 bases, with 8 bases sitting between them. The CDR3 loop is CASSLNGLSYEQYF. For the CDR3, the DNA is TGTGCCAGCAGCTTAAATGGACTCTCCTACGAGCAGTACTTC. Variable domain in full (rest from reference TRBV7-2 and TRBJ2-7): GAGVSQSPSNKVTEKGKDVELRCDPISGHTALYWYRQSLGQGLEFLIYFQGNSAPDKSGLPSDRFSAERTGGSVSTLTIQRTQQEDSAVYLCASSLNGLSYEQYFGPGTRLTVT.

This clonotype was seen many times. V is TRBV11-2 and J is TRBJ2-1; D may match TRBD1 or TRBD2 (5 bases each). Trimming stripped 3 bases from V and 6 bases from J, with 6 bases between. This CDR3 spans 12 amino acids. CDR1 is SGHAT, CDR2 FQNNGV, per germline. CDR3 protein: CASSLGPNEQFF. CDR3 DNA sequence: TGTGCCAGCAGCTTGGGACCCAATGAGCAGTTCTTC.

This clonotype was seen ten or more times. The chain recombines TRBV7-2 with TRBJ2-5; D is possibly TRBD1 (6 bases). Trimming removed 3 bases from V and 6 bases from J, with 11 bases in between. There are 13 residues in the CDR3. The germline V gene has CDR1 SGHTA and CDR2 FQGNSA. The CDR3 loop reads CASSFTGLKTQYF. CDR3 coding DNA: TGTGCCAGCAGCTTTACAGGGCTCAAGACCCAGTACTTC.

This clonotype was picked up a small number of times. The gene calls are TRBV12-3 or TRBV12-4 and TRBJ2-7; TRBD1 aligns across 7 bases. The CDR3 contains 15 residues. V dropped 3 bases and J dropped 0; count of bases not matched to a gene: 5. In DNA, the CDR3 is TGTGCCAGCAGTTTGGAACGGGACAGCTCCTACGAGCAGTACTTC. Its translation is CASSLERDSSYEQYF.

In this sample, this clonotype turned up many times. This chain uses TRBV15 with TRBJ2-7, with a possible D match to TRBD2 (6 bases). Germline V gene data show CDR1 as LNHNV and CDR2 as YYDKDF (reference sequence). The V end was cut by 0 bases, the J end by 0 bases, with 12 bases between. The CDR3 extends over 16 amino acids. Written as DNA, the CDR3 is TGTGCCACCAGCAGAGATTGGGGCGGGATCTCCTACGAGCAGTACTTC. Translating gives CATSRDWGGISYEQYF.

This clonotype has more than one count but fewer than ten. The rearrangement links TRBV7-9 to TRBJ2-7; D call uncertain. Germline lookup yields CDR1 SEHNR and CDR2 FQNEAQ (reference sequence). This CDR3 comprises 13 residues. Trimming pared 5 bases from V and 2 bases from J, leaving 10 bases between. The chain's CDR3 is CASSIDITYEQYF. CDR3 in DNA: TGTGCCAGCAGCATTGACATTACCTACGAGCAGTACTTC.

This clonotype was seen only a few times. This rearrangement joins TRBV7-2 to TRBJ1-1, with a tentative D call TRBD1 (5 bases). V gave up 1 base and J gave up 5 bases, with 11 bases separating them. The CDR3 runs 14 residues. Germline V gene sequence: CDR1 SGHTA, CDR2 FQGNSA. The CDR3, as DNA: TGTGCCAGCAGCTTAGTGTCCGGGGGGACTGAAGCTTTCTTT. Protein: CASSLVSGGTEAFF.

This clonotype was counted many times. This chain uses TRBV28 with TRBJ2-2, with D maybe TRBD1 (6 bases). The germline V gene encodes CDR1 MDHEN and CDR2 SYDVKM. The CDR3 runs 15 residues. V was clipped by 6 bases and J by 6 bases, with 17 bases between them. The CDR3 sequence: CASSSSDRLAGELFF. In nucleotides, the CDR3 is TGTGCCAGCAGCTCCTCCGACAGGTTGGCCGGGGAGCTGTTTTTT.

The chain recombines TRBV7-2 with TRBJ2-7; 7 nucleotides line up with TRBD2. After removal of 5 bases from V and 3 bases from J, the junction contained 7 bases not matched to a gene. Germline lookup yields CDR1 SGHTA and CDR2 FQGNSA. This CDR3 comprises 14 residues. CDR3: CASSGVAGLYEQYF. CDR3 nucleotides: TGTGCCAGCAGCGGGGTAGCGGGCCTCTACGAGCAGTACTTC.

This clonotype was seen at least ten times. The CDR3 DNA reads TGCAGTGCTAGAGATTTTATGCTTGGGGGCTGGGACTTAGAGACCCAGTACTTC. It translates to CSARDFMLGGWDLETQYF. J is TRBJ2-5 and V is TRBV20-1; D possibly matches TRBD1 or TRBD2 (6 bases each). Germline CDR1 reads DFQATT; CDR2 reads SNEGSKA (reference sequence). V gave up 0 bases and J gave up 4 bases, with 24 bases separating them. This CDR3 is 18 amino acids long.